This TCR beta chain was sequenced for a study of CD8+ T cells in alopecia areata. Across the whole study: For treated patients, severity scores reflected the percentage of scalp area affected. Study-level results: Tofacitinib significantly decreased scalp clonality and expanded CD8+ clones among top 100.

Investigators isolated RNA and reverse transcribed it into cDNA to act as the sequencing template. TCRdb's table, derived via immunoSEQ multiplex PCR, lists solely in-frame clones and lacks some. This table holds 200,000 to 250,000 clones, less than 65% found once. Treatment: oral pan-JAK inhibitor, 5-10 mg twice daily. This CDR3 comprises 15 residues. In germline, CDR1 is SGHAT, CDR2 FQNNGV. Trimming left V 5 bases short and J 5 bases short, with 15 bases between. Details on this clone: The antigen is undetermined.

The clonotype originates from a human donor with alopecia areata. The chain has TRBV11-2 and TRBJ2-2; D gene unclear. The sequences come from CD4+ T cells sorted from blood, collected at week 4, from a patient treated with tofacitinib. The CDR3: CASSTLVAETGELFF. DNA of the CDR3: TGTGCCAGCAGCACCTTGGTGGCTGAGACCGGGGAGCTGTTTTTT.